A selection of T cell receptor beta chains follows, all from one sample in a study of cytomegalovirus exposure and HLA in healthy donors. This table comes from immunoSEQ multiplex PCR, and its TCRdb copy is limited to in-frame clones, with some not included. The sample has 130,000 or so clones; approximately 78% are singletons. Sequenced: PBMCs. The receptors were gathered from a young man in good health and CMV-seropositive. Both conserved end residues are part of each CDR3. D genes are given only for firm matches. Clone size appears in some rows only: once, few, many, or a class for an expanded clone.

cdr3_nt cdr3_aa clone_size j_call v_call d_call
TGTGCCAGCAGTGAAGGCGGCAACACTGAAGCTTTCTTT CASSEGGNTEAFF NA TRBJ1-1 TRBV2 NA
TGTGCCAGCAGCTTGGTTCTAGCGGGGGGCACTGAAGCTTTCTTT CASSLVLAGGTEAFF NA TRBJ1-1 TRBV4-2 NA
TGTGCCACCAGCATCGACAGGGCAAACACTGAAGCTTTCTTT CATSIDRANTEAFF NA TRBJ1-1 TRBV15 TRBD1
TGTGCCAGCAGCGACAGGGTCACAGATACGCAGTATTTT CASSDRVTDTQYF NA TRBJ2-3 TRBV7-9 TRBD1
TGTGCCAGCAGTGAAGCGAGGAGGGACTATAGCAATCAGCCCCAGCATTTT CASSEARRDYSNQPQHF NA TRBJ1-5 TRBV6-1 NA
TGTGCCAGCAGGCAGGGAGGATGGTCGGGGGAGCTGTTTTTT CASRQGGWSGELFF NA TRBJ2-2 TRBV6-5 NA
TGCGCCAGCAGTGAGACGGTGGGAGGGCCAGATACGCAGTATTTT CASSETVGGPDTQYF NA TRBJ2-3 TRBV10-1 TRBD2
TGTGCCAGCACCGGGAGAAGGGAGACCCAGTACTTC CASTGRRETQYF NA TRBJ2-5 TRBV28 NA
TGTGCCAGCAGCTCCCCTAGGAACACCGGGGAGCTGTTTTTT CASSSPRNTGELFF NA TRBJ2-2 TRBV9 NA
TGTGCCAGCAGCGTTAACCTGGGGCAGGAAGGCCACTATGGCTACACCTTC CASSVNLGQEGHYGYTF NA TRBJ1-2 TRBV27 NA
TGTGCCACCAGCAGAGTAGGGGACAGGGTAGGTCAGCCCCAGCATTTT CATSRVGDRVGQPQHF NA TRBJ1-5 TRBV15 TRBD1
TGTGCCAGCAGGGATACAGGGGGCCCCGCATTT CASRDTGGPAF once TRBJ1-1 TRBV28 TRBD1
TGTGCCAGCAGGAAACCGGGACAGGGATACGAGCAGTACTTC CASRKPGQGYEQYF NA TRBJ2-7 TRBV6-6 TRBD1
TGTGCCACCAGCCCTGACAGGGGGGTCGGCAATGAGCAGTTCTTC CATSPDRGVGNEQFF NA TRBJ2-1 TRBV15 TRBD1
TGTGCCACCAAACCCCGGACAGCAAGCTCCTACAATGAGCAGTTCTTC CATKPRTASSYNEQFF NA TRBJ2-1 TRBV10-3 NA
TGTGCCATCAGTGAAATACAGGCGGGGGGCTACACCTTC CAISEIQAGGYTF NA TRBJ1-2 TRBV10-3 NA
TGCGCCAGCAGCTCGGACAGGGTCGGTGGGTACACTGAAGCTTTCTTT CASSSDRVGGYTEAFF few TRBJ1-1 TRBV5-1 TRBD1
TGTGCCAGCAGTACGGGGGGCCTAAACACCGGGGAGCTGTTTTTT CASSTGGLNTGELFF few TRBJ2-2 TRBV6-6 NA
TGTGCCAGTAGTGCAAGCGGCTCCTACGAGCAGTACTTC CASSASGSYEQYF NA TRBJ2-7 TRBV19 NA
TGTGCCAGCAGCCAAGGACAGGGAAACACTGAAGCTTTCTTT CASSQGQGNTEAFF once TRBJ1-1 TRBV7-9 TRBD1
TGTGCCAGCGGCCGCGGGCAGAGCACAGATACGCAGTATTTT CASGRGQSTDTQYF NA TRBJ2-3 TRBV6-5 NA
TGTGCCAGCAGCCTTGGGCCCTCTGGAAACACCATATATTTT CASSLGPSGNTIYF NA TRBJ1-3 TRBV9 NA
TGTGCCAGCACCCTTCCCGGGACAGGGAACAACGAGCAGTACTTC CASTLPGTGNNEQYF NA TRBJ2-7 TRBV7-2 TRBD1
TGTGCCAGCAAGCCCCCATCCGACTACAACTCGGGGGGAGCTTTCTTT CASKPPSDYNSGGAFF NA TRBJ1-1 TRBV28 NA
TGCAGCGTTGAAGACCCCCGGGGTAGCGACGAGCAGTACTTC CSVEDPRGSDEQYF NA TRBJ2-7 TRBV29-1 NA
TGTGCCAGCAGTCCGCTCAACTTCGGACTAGCGGGAGCCTACGAGCAGTACTTC CASSPLNFGLAGAYEQYF NA TRBJ2-7 TRBV27 TRBD2
TGCAGCGTTGAACAGGGGGCCTCCTACGAGCAGTACTTC CSVEQGASYEQYF few TRBJ2-7 TRBV29-1 TRBD1
TGTGCCAGCAGCTTAGCAGGGTTCGGGGCCAACGTCCTGACTTTC CASSLAGFGANVLTF NA TRBJ2-6 TRBV13 NA
TGTGCCAGCAGCTTAACCGGGGAGAGTAAGACCCAGTACTTC CASSLTGESKTQYF NA TRBJ2-5 TRBV7-2 NA
TGTGCCAGCAGTTATACAGGGGGCGGTGACTATGGCTACACCTTC CASSYTGGGDYGYTF NA TRBJ1-2 TRBV6-6 TRBD1
TGTGCCAGCAGTTTATACGGGGGGCAGACTGAAGCTTTCTTT CASSLYGGQTEAFF NA TRBJ1-1 TRBV27 NA
TGTGCCAGCAGTTTGATACAGGCGAACACTGAAGCTTTCTTT CASSLIQANTEAFF NA TRBJ1-1 TRBV28 NA
TGCGCCAGCAGCCCGGGCCTAGGGAGTAGCACAGATACGCAGTATTTT CASSPGLGSSTDTQYF NA TRBJ2-3 TRBV4-1 NA
TGTGCCAGCAGTGGGCCATGGGGGGCTGGAAACACCATATATTTT CASSGPWGAGNTIYF NA TRBJ1-3 TRBV6-1 NA
TGTGCCAGCAGCCACACAAATGCAGATACGCAGTATTTT CASSHTNADTQYF NA TRBJ2-3 TRBV14 NA
TGCAGCGCTCCGGGACAGGGCACAGATACGCAGTATTTT CSAPGQGTDTQYF NA TRBJ2-3 TRBV29-1 TRBD1
TGTGCCAGCAGTTCCCCCCTCACCAGGGCTTCGGGCTACACCTTC CASSSPLTRASGYTF once TRBJ1-2 TRBV27 NA
TGCGCCAGCAGCCAACCACTTGAGGGGAACACTGAAGCTTTCTTT CASSQPLEGNTEAFF few TRBJ1-1 TRBV4-1 NA
TGTGCCAGCAGTACATCCGGGACAGGGACCTACGAGCAGTACTTC CASSTSGTGTYEQYF NA TRBJ2-7 TRBV6-6 TRBD1
TGCGCCAGCAGCCTAGCCGGGACAGCATCCTACGAGCAGTACTTC CASSLAGTASYEQYF once TRBJ2-7 TRBV5-1 TRBD1
TGTGCCAGCAGTGAAGGGCGGGCAGTGCTAGTGGAAGCTTTCTTT CASSEGRAVLVEAFF NA TRBJ1-1 TRBV25-1 NA
TGTGCCAGCAGCCAAGCGGCTGGGACTAAAATAGCCAAAAACATTCAGTACTTC CASSQAAGTKIAKNIQYF NA TRBJ2-4 TRBV4-2 TRBD2
TGTGCCAGCAGGACTAGCGGATCCCCCATCGGGGAGCTGTTTTTT CASRTSGSPIGELFF NA TRBJ2-2 TRBV28 TRBD2
TGTGCCAGCAGCCAAGATATCGGCTCCTACGAGCAGTACTTC CASSQDIGSYEQYF NA TRBJ2-7 TRBV27 NA
TGTGCCAGCAGTCCCCGGACAGGGGGCGCCATAGGAGGCTACACCTTC CASSPRTGGAIGGYTF few TRBJ1-2 TRBV28 TRBD1